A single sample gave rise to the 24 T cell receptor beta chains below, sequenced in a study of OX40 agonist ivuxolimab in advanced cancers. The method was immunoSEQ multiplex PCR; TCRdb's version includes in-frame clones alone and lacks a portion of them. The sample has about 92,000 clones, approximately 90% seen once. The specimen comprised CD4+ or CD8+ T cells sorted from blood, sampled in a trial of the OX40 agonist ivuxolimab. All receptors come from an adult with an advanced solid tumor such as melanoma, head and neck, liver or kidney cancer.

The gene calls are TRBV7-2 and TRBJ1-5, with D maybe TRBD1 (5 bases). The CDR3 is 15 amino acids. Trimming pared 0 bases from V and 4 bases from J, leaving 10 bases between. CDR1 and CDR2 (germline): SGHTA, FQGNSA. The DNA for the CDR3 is TGTGCCAGCAGCTTAGCAGGGACTCCGAATCAGCCCCAGCATTTT. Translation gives CASSLAGTPNQPQHF. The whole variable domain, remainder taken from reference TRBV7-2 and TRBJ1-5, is GAGVSQSPSNKVTEKGKDVELRCDPISGHTALYWYRQSLGQGLEFLIYFQGNSAPDKSGLPSDRFSAERTGGSVSTLTIQRTQQEDSAVYLCASSLAGTPNQPQHFGDGTRLSIL.

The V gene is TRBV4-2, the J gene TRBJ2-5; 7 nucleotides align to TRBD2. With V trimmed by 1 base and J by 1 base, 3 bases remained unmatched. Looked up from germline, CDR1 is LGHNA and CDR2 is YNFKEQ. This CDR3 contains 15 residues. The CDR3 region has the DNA TGTGCCAGCAGCCAAGTACTAGCGACCCAAGAGACCCAGTACTTC. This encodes CASSQVLATQETQYF.

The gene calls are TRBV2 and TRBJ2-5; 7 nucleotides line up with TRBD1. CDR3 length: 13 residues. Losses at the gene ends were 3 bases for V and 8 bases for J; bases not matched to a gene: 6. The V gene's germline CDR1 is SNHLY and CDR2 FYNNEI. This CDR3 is CASSEWGTATQYF. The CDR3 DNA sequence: TGTGCCAGCAGTGAGTGGGGGACAGCCACCCAGTACTTC. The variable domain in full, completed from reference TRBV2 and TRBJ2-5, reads EPEVTQTPSHQVTQMGQEVILRCVPISNHLYFYWYRQILGQKVEFLVSFYNNEISEKSEIFDDQFSVERPDGSNFTLKIRSTKLEDSAMYFCASSEWGTATQYFGPGTRLLVL.

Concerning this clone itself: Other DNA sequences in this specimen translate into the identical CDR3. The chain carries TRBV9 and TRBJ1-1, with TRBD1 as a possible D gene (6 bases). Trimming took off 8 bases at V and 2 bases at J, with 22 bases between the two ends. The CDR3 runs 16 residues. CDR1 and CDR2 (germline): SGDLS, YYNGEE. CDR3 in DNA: TGTGCCAGTAGCAAAACGCTGACAGGAATTAACACTGAAGCTTTCTTT. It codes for CASSKTLTGINTEAFF.

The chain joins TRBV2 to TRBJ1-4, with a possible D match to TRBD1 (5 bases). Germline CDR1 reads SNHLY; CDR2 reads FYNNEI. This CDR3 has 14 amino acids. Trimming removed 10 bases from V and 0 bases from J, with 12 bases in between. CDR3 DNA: TGTGCCACGGGCAAGACAGCAACTAATGAAAAACTGTTTTTT. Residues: CATGKTATNEKLFF. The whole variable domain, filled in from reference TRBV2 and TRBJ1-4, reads EPEVTQTPSHQVTQMGQEVILRCVPISNHLYFYWYRQILGQKVEFLVSFYNNEISEKSEIFDDQFSVERPDGSNFTLKIRSTKLEDSAMYFCATGKTATNEKLFFGSGTQLSVL.

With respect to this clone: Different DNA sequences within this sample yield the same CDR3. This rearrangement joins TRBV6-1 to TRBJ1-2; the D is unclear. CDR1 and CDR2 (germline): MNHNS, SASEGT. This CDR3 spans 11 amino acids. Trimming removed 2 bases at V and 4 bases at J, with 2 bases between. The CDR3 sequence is CASSERYGYTF. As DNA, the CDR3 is TGTGCCAGCAGTGAACGCTATGGCTACACCTTC.

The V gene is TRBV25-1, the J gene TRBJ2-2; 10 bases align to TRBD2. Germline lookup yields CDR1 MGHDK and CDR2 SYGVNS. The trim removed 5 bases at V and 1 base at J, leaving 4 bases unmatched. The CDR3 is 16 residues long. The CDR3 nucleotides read TGTGCCAGCAGTCGGACTAGCGGAGTGAACACCGGGGAGCTGTTTTTT. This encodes CASSRTSGVNTGELFF.

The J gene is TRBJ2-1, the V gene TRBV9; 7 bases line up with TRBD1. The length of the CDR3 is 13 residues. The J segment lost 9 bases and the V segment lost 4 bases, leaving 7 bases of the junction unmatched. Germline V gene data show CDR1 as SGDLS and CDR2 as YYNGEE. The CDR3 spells CASSITGETEQFF. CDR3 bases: TGTGCCAGCAGCATTACAGGGGAAACTGAGCAGTTCTTC.

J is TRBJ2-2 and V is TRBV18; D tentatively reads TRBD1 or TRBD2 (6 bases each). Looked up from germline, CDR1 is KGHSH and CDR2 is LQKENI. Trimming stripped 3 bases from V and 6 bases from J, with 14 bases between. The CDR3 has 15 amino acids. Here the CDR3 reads CASSPRGAAAGELFF. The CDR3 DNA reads TGTGCCAGCTCACCGAGGGGGGCGGCGGCCGGGGAGCTGTTTTTT.

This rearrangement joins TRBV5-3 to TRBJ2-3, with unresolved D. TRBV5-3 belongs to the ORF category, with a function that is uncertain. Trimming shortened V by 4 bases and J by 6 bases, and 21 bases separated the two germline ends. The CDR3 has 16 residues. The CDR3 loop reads CARSLLLGSTLDTQYF. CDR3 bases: TGTGCCAGAAGCCTATTACTTGGGTCCACCTTGGATACGCAGTATTTT.

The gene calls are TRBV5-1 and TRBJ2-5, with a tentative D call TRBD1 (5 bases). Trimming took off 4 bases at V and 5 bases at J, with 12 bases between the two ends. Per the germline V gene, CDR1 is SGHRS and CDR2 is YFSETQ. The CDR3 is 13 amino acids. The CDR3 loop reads CASSLRVGETQYF. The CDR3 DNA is TGCGCCAGCAGCCTCAGGGTAGGGGAGACCCAGTACTTC.

Written as DNA, the CDR3 is TGTGCCAGCAGCAGGACAGGGGGCCAAGAGACCCAGTACTTC. It yields the protein CASSRTGGQETQYF. The rearrangement links TRBV9 to TRBJ2-5; TRBD1 matches 10 bases. Germline assignment: CDR1 SGDLS and CDR2 YYNGEE. Germline trimming cut 4 bases from V and 1 base from J; bases unmatched to any gene: 1. The CDR3 extends over 14 amino acids.

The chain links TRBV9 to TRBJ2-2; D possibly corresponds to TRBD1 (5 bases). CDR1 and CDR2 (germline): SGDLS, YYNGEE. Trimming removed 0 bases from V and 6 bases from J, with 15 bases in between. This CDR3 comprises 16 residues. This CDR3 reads CASSVALTGPPGELFF. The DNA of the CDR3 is TGTGCCAGCAGCGTAGCCTTAACAGGACCTCCCGGGGAGCTGTTTTTT. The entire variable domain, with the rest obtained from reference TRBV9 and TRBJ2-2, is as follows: DSGVTQTPKHLITATGQRVTLRCSPRSGDLSVYWYQQSLDQGLQFLIQYYNGEERAKGNILERFSAQQFPDLHSELNLSSLELGDSALYFCASSVALTGPPGELFFGEGSRLTVL.

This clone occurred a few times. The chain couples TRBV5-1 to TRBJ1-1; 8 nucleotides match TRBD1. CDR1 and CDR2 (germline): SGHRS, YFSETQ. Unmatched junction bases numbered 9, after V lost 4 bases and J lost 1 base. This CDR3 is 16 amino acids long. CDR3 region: CASSNKDRGGNTEAFF. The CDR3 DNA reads TGCGCCAGCAGCAATAAAGACAGGGGAGGGAACACTGAAGCTTTCTTT. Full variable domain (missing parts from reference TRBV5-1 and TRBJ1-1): KAGVTQTPRYLIKTRGQQVTLSCSPISGHRSVSWYQQTPGQGLQFLFEYFSETQRNKGNFPGRFSGRQFSNSRSEMNVSTLELGDSALYLCASSNKDRGGNTEAFFGQGTRLTVV.

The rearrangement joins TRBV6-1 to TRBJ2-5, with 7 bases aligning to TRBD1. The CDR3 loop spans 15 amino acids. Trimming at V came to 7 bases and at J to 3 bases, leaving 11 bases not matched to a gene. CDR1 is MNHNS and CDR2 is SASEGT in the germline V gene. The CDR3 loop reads CASNPTQDRKETQYF. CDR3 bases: TGTGCCAGCAACCCGACGCAGGACAGGAAAGAGACCCAGTACTTC.

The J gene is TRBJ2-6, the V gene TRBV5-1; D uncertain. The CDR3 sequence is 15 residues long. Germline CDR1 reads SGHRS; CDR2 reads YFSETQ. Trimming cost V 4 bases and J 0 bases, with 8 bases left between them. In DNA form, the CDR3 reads TGCGCCAGCAGCCCAGAGCTCTCTGGGGCCAACGTCCTGACTTTC. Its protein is CASSPELSGANVLTF. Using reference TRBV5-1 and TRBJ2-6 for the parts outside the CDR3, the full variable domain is KAGVTQTPRYLIKTRGQQVTLSCSPISGHRSVSWYQQTPGQGLQFLFEYFSETQRNKGNFPGRFSGRQFSNSRSEMNVSTLELGDSALYLCASSPELSGANVLTFGAGSRLTVL.

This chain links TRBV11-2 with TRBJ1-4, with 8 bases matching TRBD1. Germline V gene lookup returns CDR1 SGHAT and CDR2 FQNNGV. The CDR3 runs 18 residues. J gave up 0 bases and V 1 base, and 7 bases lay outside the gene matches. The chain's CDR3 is CASSLVKQGVSTNEKLFF. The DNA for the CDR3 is TGTGCCAGCAGCTTAGTAAAACAGGGGGTATCAACTAATGAAAAACTGTTTTTT.

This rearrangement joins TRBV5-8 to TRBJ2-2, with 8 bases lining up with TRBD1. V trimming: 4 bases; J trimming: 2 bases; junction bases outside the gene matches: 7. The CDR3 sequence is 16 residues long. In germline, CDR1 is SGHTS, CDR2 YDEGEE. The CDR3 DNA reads TGTGCCAGCAGCCCTGGGACAGGAACCAACACCGGGGAGCTGTTTTTT. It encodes CASSPGTGTNTGELFF.

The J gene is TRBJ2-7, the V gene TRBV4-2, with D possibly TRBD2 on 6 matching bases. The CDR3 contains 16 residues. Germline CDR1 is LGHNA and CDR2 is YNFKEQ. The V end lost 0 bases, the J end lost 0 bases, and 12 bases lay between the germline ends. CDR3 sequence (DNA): TGTGCCAGCAGCCAAGATGCGGGCGGGGTCTCCTACGAGCAGTACTTC. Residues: CASSQDAGGVSYEQYF.

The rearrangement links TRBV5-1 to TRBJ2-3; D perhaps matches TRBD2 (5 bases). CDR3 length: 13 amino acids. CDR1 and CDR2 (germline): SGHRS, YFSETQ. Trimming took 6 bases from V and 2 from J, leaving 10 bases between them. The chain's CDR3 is CASKDSYTDTQYF. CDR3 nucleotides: TGCGCCAGCAAGGACTCTTACACAGATACGCAGTATTTT. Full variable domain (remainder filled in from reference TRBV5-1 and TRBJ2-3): KAGVTQTPRYLIKTRGQQVTLSCSPISGHRSVSWYQQTPGQGLQFLFEYFSETQRNKGNFPGRFSGRQFSNSRSEMNVSTLELGDSALYLCASKDSYTDTQYFGPGTRLTVL.

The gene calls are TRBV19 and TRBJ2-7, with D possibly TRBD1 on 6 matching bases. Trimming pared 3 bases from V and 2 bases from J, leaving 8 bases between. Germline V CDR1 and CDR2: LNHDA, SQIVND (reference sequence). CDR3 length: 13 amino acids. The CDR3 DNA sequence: TGTGCCAGTAGTATCAGGACAGCCTACGAGCAGTACTTC. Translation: CASSIRTAYEQYF.

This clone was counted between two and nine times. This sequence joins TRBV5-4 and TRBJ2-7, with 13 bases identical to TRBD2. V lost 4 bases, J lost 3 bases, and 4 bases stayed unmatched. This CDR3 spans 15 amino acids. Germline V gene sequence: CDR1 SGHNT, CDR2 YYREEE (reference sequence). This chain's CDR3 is CASSDRTSGSYEQYF. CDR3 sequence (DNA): TGTGCCAGCAGCGATAGGACTAGCGGGAGCTACGAGCAGTACTTC.

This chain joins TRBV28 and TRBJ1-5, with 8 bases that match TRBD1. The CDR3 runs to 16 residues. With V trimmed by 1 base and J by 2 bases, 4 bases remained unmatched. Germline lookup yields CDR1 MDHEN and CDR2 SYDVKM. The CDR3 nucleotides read TGTGCCAGCAGTTTATCAGGGGGCTGGGGCAATCAGCCCCAGCATTTT. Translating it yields CASSLSGGWGNQPQHF.

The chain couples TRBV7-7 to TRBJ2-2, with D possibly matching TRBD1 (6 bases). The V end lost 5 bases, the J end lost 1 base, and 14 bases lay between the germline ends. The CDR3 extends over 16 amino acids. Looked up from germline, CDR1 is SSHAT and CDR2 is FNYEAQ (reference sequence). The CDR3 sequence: CASSPEMTGNTGELFF. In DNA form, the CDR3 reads TGTGCCAGCAGCCCCGAAATGACAGGGAACACCGGGGAGCTGTTTTTT.